This TCR beta chain was identified during a study of neurological immune-mediated disorders (dated by TCRdb to the late 2010s). As for the study more broadly: Among the approximately 34 multiple sclerosis patients, relapsing-remitting MS was present in approximately 31 and secondary progressive MS was present in 3. Peripheral blood TCR-beta repertoires from HTLV-I-associated myelopathy (HAM/TSP) patients, multiple sclerosis patients and healthy controls were compared by UMI-based sequencing. The cohort included some 66 subjects: some 14 with HAM/TSP, around 35 with multiple sclerosis, and around 20 healthy controls. Alongside PBMC samples, the set of some 100 TCR-beta libraries contained longitudinal samples, technical triplicates, and paired CD4+ and CD8+ T-cell subsets that had been sorted.

CDR1 ENHRY and CDR2 SYGVKD were looked up in the germline V gene. A distance of 18 bases separates the germline ends of V and J, which lose 7 bases and 3 bases respectively. The CDR3 sequence holds 15 residues, the cysteine and phenylalanine included. The only DNA kept is the CDR3, 45 bases in frame from the first base. This clonotype came up many times. This clone's antigen is unknown. Within one base of it there is no much larger clone, and no base qualities were kept. cDNA was synthesized by template-switch 5'RACE using a primer carrying a 10-nucleotide random unique molecular identifier by which each TCR transcript was tagged. Each sequencing run produced over 160 million TCR-beta sequences covering 15-18 subjects. The RNeasy kit was used to extract total RNA. TCR-beta VDJ regions were amplified with primers for the TCR constant region and the 5'RACE anchor, using the KAPA Real-time Library Amplification kit. Sample indexes and Illumina adaptors were added in a first PCR, and a second PCR then increased library yield. After Ampure bead purification, the TCR product of roughly 650 bp was size-selected on a 2% E-gel SizeSelection system. Before pooling, library quality was assessed on a Bioanalyzer, concentration was determined with Qubit, and library quantification was performed with the Kapa Library Quantification kit. Libraries were sequenced paired-end 2 x 150 bp on an Illumina HiSeq 2500. To increase sequence diversity, about 23-32% phiX was spiked into each library pool. As for the authors' bioinformatics: The quality-filtered reads were processed with the UMI-based MiGEC pipeline, whose error correction step removed more than 85% of the raw TCR sequences. IMGT germline references were used for aligning VDJ genes, and each clonotype was defined as a unique CDR3 amino acid sequence together with its V-J genes. Clonal expansion, Shannon diversity, and CDR3 relatedness (CalcPairwiseDistances, ClusterSamples) were evaluated with VDJtools, and phylogenetic trees were built with CLCbio workbench. A clone was classed as expanded if it had 8 or more unique UMIs, a cutoff based on coefficient-of-variation modelling across technical triplicates. Using fastp trimming at Q25 and MiXCR clonotype assembly, TCRdb reanalyzed the public sequencing data and kept in-frame beta chains. Each entry merges the rows of one CDR3 protein and shows their most common DNA and genes. TCRdb's processing, not the authors' own work, is the source of the V and J calls. The sample table records 50,000 to 60,000 distinct CDR3 sequences; 3.5% to 4% of these occur just once. The ten largest clones add up to 1.5% to 2% of the sample.

Results and caveats for the whole study, not just this receptor: Expanded clones from different subjects shared no identical CDR3 amino acid sequences, which suggests that TCR-beta repertoires were private in all groups. In phylogenetic analysis, the repertoires of 18 of 34 MS patients grouped into a cluster of related CDR3 sequences, which suggests a possible signature at the repertoire level. The highest TCR clonal expansion was observed in HAM/TSP patients, whereas the lowest was observed in MS patients, even when compared with healthy controls. The MS cluster was not associated with any clinical or MRI features, and the authors stated that larger cohorts are needed.

TCR libraries for sorted subsets were made from under 1.1 million sorted CD4+ or CD8+ T cells. The multiple sclerosis patients were enrolled in a US clinical protocol that evaluated disease progression with magnetic resonance imaging. Peripheral blood was subjected to Ficoll-Hypaque density gradient centrifugation to isolate PBMCs, which were then cryopreserved in liquid nitrogen. The study also sequenced paired sorted CD4+ and CD8+ subsets from healthy controls, HAM/TSP patients and MS patients. The chain links TRBV10-3 with TRBJ2-5, with the D gene tentatively TRBD1 or TRBD2, based on 7 matching bases in each. This clonotype was obtained from a woman between 40 and 50 years old with multiple sclerosis. The sample comprised CD4+ T cells from blood. CDR3 region: CAITDHGGTEETQYF. Read as DNA, the sequence is TGTGCCATCACTGACCACGGGGGGACAGAAGAGACCCAGTACTTC.